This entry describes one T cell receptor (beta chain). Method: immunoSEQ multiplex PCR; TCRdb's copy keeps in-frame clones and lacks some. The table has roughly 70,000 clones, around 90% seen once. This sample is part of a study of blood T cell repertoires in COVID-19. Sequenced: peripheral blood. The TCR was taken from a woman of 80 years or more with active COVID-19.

The CDR3 loop reads CASSRDKETQYF. In DNA, the CDR3 is TGTGCCAGCAGCCGCGATAAAGAGACCCAGTACTTC. The rearrangement links TRBV7-2 to TRBJ2-5; D is ambiguous. Germline-derived CDR1 and CDR2 are SGHTA and FQGNSA. V was cut by 5 bases and J by 3 bases, with 7 bases left in between. The CDR3 sequence is 12 residues long. Drawing the rest from reference TRBV7-2 and TRBJ2-5, the complete variable domain is GAGVSQSPSNKVTEKGKDVELRCDPISGHTALYWYRQSLGQGLEFLIYFQGNSAPDKSGLPSDRFSAERTGGSVSTLTIQRTQQEDSAVYLCASSRDKETQYFGPGTRLLVL.